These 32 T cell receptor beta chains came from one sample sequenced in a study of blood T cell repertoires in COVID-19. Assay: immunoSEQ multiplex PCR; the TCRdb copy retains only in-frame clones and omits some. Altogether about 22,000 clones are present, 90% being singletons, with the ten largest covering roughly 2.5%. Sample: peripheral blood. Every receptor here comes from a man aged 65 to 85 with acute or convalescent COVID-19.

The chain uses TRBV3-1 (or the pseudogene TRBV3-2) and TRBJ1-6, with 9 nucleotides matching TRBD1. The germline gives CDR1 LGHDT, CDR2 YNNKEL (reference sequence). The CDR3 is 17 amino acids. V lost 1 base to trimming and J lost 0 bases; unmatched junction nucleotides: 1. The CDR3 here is CASSQGTGVSYNSPLHF. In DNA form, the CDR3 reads TGTGCCAGCAGCCAAGGGACAGGGGTCTCCTATAATTCACCCCTCCACTTT.

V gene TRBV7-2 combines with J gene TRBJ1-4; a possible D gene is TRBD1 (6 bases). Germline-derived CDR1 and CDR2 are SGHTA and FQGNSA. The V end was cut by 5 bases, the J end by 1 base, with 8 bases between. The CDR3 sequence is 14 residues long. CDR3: CASSKQGTNEKLFF. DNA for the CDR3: TGTGCCAGCAGCAAACAGGGAACTAATGAAAAACTGTTTTTT.

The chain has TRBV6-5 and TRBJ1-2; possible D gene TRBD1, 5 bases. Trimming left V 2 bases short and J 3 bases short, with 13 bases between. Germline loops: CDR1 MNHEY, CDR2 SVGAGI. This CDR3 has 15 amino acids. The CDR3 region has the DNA TGTGCCAGCAGTTACCGGGGGGACCGGCACTATGGCTACACCTTC. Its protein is CASSYRGDRHYGYTF.

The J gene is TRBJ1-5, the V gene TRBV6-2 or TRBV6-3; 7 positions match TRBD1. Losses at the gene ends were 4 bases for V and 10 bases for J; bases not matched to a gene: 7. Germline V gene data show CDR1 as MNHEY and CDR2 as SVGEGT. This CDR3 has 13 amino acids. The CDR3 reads CASSSREGGPQHF. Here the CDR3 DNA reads TGTGCCAGCAGTTCACGGGAAGGGGGCCCCCAGCATTTT.

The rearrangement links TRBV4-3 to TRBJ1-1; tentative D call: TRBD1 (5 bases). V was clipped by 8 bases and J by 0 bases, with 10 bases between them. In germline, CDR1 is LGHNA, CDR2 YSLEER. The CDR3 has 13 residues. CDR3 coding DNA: TGCGCCAGCGGCCGGGGCCTGAACACTGAAGCTTTCTTT. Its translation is CASGRGLNTEAFF.

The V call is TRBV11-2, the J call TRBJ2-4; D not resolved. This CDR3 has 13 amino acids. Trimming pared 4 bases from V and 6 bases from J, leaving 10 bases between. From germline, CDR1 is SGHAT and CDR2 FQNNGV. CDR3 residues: CASSSLLGNIQYF. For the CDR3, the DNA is TGTGCCAGCAGCTCCCTCCTAGGAAACATTCAGTACTTC.

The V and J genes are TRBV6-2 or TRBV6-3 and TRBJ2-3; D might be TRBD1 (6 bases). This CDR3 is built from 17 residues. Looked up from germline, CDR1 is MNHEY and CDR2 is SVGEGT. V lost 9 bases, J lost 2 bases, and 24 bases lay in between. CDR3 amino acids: CASSPGQGWTYTDTQYF. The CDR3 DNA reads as TGTGCCAGTAGCCCAGGGCAGGGGTGGACCTACACAGATACGCAGTATTTT.

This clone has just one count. The CDR3 region is CASSDGTVNTEAFF. The DNA of the CDR3 is TGTGCCAGCAGTGACGGGACAGTGAACACTGAAGCTTTCTTT. V gene TRBV2 combines with J gene TRBJ1-1; 7 positions match TRBD1. Germline lookup yields CDR1 SNHLY and CDR2 FYNNEI. The CDR3 is 14 residues long. V lost 3 bases, J lost 0 bases, and 1 base stayed unmatched.

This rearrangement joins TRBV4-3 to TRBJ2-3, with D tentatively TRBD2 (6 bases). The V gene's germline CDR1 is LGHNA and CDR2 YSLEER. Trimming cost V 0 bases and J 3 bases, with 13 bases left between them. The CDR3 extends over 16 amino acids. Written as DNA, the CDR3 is TGCGCCAGCAGCCAAGATGGGCGGGGCGGGACAGATACGCAGTATTTT. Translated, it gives CASSQDGRGGTDTQYF.

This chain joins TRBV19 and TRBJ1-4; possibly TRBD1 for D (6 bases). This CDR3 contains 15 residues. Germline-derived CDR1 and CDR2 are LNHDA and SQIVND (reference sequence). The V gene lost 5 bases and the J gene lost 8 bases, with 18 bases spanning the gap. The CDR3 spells CASSPSRGLPEKLFF. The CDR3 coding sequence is TGTGCCAGTAGTCCCTCCAGGGGCCTACCCGAAAAACTGTTTTTT.

DNA of the CDR3: TGTGCCAGCAGCCCGCGCGGGGGGGGCGGGGGCTACACCTTC. Amino acids: CASSPRGGGGGYTF. The chain carries TRBV7-2 and TRBJ1-2; the D gene is possibly TRBD1 (6 bases). CDR3 size: 14 residues. CDR1 is SGHTA and CDR2 is FQGNSA in the germline V gene. V gave up 5 bases and J gave up 8 bases, with 18 bases separating them.

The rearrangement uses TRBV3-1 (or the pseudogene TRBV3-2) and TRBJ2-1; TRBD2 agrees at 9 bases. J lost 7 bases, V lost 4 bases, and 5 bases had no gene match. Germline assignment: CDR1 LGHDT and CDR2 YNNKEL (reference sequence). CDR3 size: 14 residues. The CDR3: CASSLSGSWNEQFF. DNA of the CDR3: TGTGCCAGCAGCCTTAGCGGGAGTTGGAATGAGCAGTTCTTC.

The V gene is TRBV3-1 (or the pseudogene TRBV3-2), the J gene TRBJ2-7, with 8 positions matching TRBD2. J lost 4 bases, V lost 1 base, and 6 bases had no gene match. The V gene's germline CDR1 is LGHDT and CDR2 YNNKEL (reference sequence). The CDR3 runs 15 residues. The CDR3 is CASSQVWTSSYEQYF. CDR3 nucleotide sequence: TGTGCCAGCAGCCAAGTATGGACTAGCAGTTACGAGCAGTACTTC.

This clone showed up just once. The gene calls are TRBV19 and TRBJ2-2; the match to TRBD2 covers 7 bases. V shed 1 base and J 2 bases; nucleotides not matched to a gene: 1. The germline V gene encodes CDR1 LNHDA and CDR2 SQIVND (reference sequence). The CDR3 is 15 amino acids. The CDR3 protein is CASSIGDYNTGELFF. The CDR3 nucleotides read TGTGCCAGTAGTATAGGGGACTACAACACCGGGGAGCTGTTTTTT.

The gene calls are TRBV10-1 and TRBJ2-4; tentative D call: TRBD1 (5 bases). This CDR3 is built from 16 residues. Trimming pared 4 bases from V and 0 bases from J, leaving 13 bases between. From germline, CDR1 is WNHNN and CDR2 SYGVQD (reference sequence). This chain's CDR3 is CASSARPGLAKNIQYF. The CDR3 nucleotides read TGCGCCAGCAGTGCACGACCAGGGTTAGCCAAAAACATTCAGTACTTC.

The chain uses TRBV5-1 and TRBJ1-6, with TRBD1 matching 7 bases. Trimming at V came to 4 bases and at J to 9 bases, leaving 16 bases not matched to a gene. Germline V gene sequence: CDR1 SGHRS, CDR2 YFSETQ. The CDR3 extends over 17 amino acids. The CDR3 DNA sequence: TGCGCCAGCAGCACCGAGCTGACAGGGCGGGTCGGTTCACCCCTCCACTTT. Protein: CASSTELTGRVGSPLHF.

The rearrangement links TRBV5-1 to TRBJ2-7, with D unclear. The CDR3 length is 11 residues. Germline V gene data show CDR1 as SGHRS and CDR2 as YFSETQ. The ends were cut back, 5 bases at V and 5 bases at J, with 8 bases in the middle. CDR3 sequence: CASRSEDEQYF. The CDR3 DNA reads TGCGCCAGCAGGTCTGAGGACGAGCAGTACTTC.

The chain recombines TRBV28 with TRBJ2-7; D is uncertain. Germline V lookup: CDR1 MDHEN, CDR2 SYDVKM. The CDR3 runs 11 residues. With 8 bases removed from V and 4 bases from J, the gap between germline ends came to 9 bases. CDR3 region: CASSYRYEQYF. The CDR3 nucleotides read TGTGCCAGCTCTTACCGGTACGAGCAGTACTTC.

The CDR3 DNA sequence: TGTGCCAGCAGCGTAGCCGAGGGCTTGATTTACGACGAGCAGTACTTC. This gives the protein CASSVAEGLIYDEQYF. The chain is built from TRBV9 and TRBJ2-7, with a tentative D call TRBD2 (5 bases). The germline gives CDR1 SGDLS, CDR2 YYNGEE. The CDR3 runs 16 residues. Trimming took 0 bases from V and 5 from J, leaving 18 bases between them.

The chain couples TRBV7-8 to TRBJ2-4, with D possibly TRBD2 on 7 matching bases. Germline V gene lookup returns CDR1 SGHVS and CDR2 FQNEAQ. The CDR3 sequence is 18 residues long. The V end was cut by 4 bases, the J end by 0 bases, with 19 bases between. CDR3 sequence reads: CASSSIGAGALAKNIQYF. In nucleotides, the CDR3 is TGTGCCAGCAGCTCGATCGGGGCGGGGGCCCTAGCCAAAAACATTCAGTACTTC.

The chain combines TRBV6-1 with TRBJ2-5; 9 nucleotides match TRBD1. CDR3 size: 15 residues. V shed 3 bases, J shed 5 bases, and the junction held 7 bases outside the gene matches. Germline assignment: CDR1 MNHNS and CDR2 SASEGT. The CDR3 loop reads CASSDVGQGYETQYF. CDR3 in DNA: TGTGCCAGCAGTGACGTGGGACAGGGCTACGAGACCCAGTACTTC.

CDR3 bases: TGTGCCAGCAGCTTGACAGACAGTTACCAAGAGACCCAGTACTTC. Its translation: CASSLTDSYQETQYF. This rearrangement joins TRBV11-2 to TRBJ2-5; D is possibly TRBD1 (5 bases). This CDR3 has 15 residues. V dropped 3 bases and J dropped 0 bases, with 11 bases sitting between them. The germline gives CDR1 SGHAT, CDR2 FQNNGV.

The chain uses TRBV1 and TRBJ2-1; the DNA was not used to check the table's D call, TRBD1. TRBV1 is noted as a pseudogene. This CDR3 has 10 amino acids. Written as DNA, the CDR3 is TGCACCAGCGCGCCGCAGGTACAGTTCTTC. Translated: CTSAPQVQFF.

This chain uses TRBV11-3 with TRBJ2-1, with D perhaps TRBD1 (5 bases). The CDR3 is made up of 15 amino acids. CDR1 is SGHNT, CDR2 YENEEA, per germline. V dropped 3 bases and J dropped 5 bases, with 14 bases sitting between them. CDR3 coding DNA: TGTGCCAGCAGCTTGTCAGGGTTAGATAACAATGAGCAGTTCTTC. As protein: CASSLSGLDNNEQFF. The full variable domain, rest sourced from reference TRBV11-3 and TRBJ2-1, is EAGVVQSPRYKIIEKKQPVAFWCNPISGHNTLYWYLQNLGQGPELLIRYENEEAVDDSQLPKDRFSAERLKGVDSTLKIQPAELGDSAVYLCASSLSGLDNNEQFFGPGTRLTVL.

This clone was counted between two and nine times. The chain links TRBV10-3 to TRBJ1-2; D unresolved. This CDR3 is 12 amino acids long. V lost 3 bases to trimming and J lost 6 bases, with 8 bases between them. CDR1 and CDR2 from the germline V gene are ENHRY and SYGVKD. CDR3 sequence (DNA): TGTGCCATCAGTGACATTTCGGATGGCTACACCTTC. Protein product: CAISDISDGYTF.

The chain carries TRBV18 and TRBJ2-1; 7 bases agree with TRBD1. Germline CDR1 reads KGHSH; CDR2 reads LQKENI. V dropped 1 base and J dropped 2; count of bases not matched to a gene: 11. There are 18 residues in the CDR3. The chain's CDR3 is CASSPLDSGGAAYNEQFF. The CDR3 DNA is TGTGCCAGCTCACCACTCGATTCAGGGGGAGCAGCCTACAATGAGCAGTTCTTC.

The CDR3 here is CASSSDGGYEQYF. CDR3 DNA sequence: TGTGCCAGCAGCTCGGACGGAGGCTACGAGCAGTACTTC. The chain has TRBV5-4 and TRBJ2-7; weak D call: TRBD2 (5 bases). From germline, CDR1 is SGHNT and CDR2 YYREEE (reference sequence). V lost 3 bases and J lost 3, with 10 bases in between. This CDR3 comprises 13 residues. The variable domain in full, completed from reference TRBV5-4 and TRBJ2-7, reads ETGVTQSPTHLIKTRGQQVTLRCSSQSGHNTVSWYQQALGQGPQFIFQYYREEENGRGNFPPRFSGLQFPNYSSELNVNALELDDSALYLCASSSDGGYEQYFGPGTRLTVT.

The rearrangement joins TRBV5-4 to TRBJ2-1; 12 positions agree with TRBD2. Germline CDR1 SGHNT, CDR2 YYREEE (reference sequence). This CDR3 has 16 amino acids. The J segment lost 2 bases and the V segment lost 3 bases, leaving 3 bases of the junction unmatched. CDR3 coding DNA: TGTGCCAGCAGCTCCAGGACTAGCGGGGCCTACAATGAGCAGTTCTTC. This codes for CASSSRTSGAYNEQFF.

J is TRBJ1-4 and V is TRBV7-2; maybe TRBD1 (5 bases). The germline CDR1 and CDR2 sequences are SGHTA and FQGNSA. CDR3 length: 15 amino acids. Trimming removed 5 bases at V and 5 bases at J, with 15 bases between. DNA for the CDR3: TGTGCCAGCAGCCCGCGGGACGGACCAAATGAAAAACTGTTTTTT. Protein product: CASSPRDGPNEKLFF.

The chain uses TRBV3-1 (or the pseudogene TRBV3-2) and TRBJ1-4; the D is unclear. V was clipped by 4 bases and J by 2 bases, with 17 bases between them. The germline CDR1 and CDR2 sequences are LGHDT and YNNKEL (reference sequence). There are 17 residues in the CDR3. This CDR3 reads CASSPLAGLSTNEKLFF. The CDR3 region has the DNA TGTGCCAGCAGCCCCCTAGCCGGCCTCAGTACTAATGAAAAACTGTTTTTT.

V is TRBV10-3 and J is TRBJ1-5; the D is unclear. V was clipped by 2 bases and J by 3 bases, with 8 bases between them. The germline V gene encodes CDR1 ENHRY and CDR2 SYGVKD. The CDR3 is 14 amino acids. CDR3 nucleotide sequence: TGTGCCATCAGTGAGGTGGCAGACAATCAGCCCCAGCATTTT. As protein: CAISEVADNQPQHF.

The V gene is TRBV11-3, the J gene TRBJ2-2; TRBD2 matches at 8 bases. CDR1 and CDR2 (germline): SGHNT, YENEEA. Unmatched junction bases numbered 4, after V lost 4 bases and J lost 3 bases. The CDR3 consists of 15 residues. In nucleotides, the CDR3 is TGTGCCAGCAGCTCGCAAGCGGGAGACACCGGGGAGCTGTTTTTT. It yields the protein CASSSQAGDTGELFF.